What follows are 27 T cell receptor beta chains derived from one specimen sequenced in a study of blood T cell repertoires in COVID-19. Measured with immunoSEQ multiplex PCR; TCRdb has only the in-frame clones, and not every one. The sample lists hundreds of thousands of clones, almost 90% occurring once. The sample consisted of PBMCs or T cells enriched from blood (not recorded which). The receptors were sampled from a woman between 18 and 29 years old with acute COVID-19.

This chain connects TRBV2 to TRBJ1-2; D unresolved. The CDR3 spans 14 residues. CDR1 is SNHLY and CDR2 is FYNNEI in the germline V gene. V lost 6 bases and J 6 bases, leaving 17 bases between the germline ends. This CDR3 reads CASSVVESEDGYTF. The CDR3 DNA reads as TGTGCCAGCAGCGTCGTTGAGTCAGAGGATGGCTACACCTTC.

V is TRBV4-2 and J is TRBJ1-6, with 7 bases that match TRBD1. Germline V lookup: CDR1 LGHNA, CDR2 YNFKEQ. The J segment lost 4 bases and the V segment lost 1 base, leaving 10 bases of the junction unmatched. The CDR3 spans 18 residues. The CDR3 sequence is CASSQARQGNLYNSPLHF. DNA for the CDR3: TGTGCCAGCAGCCAAGCTCGACAGGGAAACCTATATAATTCACCCCTCCACTTT.

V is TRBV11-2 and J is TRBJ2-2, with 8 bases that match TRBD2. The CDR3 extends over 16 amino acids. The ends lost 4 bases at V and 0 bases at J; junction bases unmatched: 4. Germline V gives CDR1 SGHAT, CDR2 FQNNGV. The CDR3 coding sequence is TGTGCCAGCAGCTCTAAAGCGGGAGCGAACACCGGGGAGCTGTTTTTT. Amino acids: CASSSKAGANTGELFF. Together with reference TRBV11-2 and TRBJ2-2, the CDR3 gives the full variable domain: EAGVAQSPRYKIIEKRQSVAFWCNPISGHATLYWYQQILGQGPKLLIQFQNNGVVDDSQLPKDRFSAERLKGVDSTLKIQPAKLEDSAVYLCASSSKAGANTGELFFGEGSRLTVL.

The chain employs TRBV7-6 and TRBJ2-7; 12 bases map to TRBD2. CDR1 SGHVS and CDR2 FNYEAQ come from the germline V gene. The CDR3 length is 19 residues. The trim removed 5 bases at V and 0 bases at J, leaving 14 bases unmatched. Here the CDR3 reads CASSPQTGTSGRSSYEQYF. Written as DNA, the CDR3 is TGTGCCAGCAGCCCCCAAACCGGGACTAGCGGGCGCAGCTCCTACGAGCAGTACTTC.

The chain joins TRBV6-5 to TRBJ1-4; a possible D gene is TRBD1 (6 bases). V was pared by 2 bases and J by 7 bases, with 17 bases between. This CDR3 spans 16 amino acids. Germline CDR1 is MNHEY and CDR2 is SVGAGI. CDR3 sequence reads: CASSYPSRGGTEKLFF. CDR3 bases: TGTGCCAGCAGTTACCCCTCCAGGGGAGGGACTGAAAAACTGTTTTTT.

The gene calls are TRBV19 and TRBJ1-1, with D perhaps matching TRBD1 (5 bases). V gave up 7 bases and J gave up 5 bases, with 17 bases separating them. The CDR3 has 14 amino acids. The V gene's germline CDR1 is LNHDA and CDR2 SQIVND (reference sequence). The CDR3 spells CASTWGGERTEAFF. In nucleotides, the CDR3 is TGTGCCAGTACGTGGGGAGGGGAGAGGACTGAAGCTTTCTTT.

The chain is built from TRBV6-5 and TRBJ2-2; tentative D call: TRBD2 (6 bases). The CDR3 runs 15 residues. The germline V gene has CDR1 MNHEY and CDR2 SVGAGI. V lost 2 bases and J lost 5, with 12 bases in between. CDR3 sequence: CASSYLRRGTGELFF. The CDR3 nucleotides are TGTGCCAGCAGTTACCTCCGGCGGGGTACCGGGGAGCTGTTTTTT.

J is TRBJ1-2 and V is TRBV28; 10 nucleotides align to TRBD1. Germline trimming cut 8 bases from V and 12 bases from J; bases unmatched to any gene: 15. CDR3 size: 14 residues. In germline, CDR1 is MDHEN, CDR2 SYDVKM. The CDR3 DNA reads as TGTGCCAGCTACCCTCCGGGACAGGGGCATTATCACACCTTC. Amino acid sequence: CASYPPGQGHYHTF.

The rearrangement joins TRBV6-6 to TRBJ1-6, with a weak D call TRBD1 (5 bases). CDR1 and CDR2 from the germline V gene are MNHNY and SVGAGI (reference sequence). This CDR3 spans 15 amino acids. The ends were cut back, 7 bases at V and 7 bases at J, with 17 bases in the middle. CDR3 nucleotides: TGTGCCAGCACGCCCGAAGCGGGGCCCAATTCACCCCTCCACTTT. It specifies CASTPEAGPNSPLHF.

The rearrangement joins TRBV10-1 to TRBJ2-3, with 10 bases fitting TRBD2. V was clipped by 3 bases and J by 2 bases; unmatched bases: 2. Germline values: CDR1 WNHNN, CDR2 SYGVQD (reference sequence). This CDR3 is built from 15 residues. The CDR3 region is CASSEGLAVTDTQYF. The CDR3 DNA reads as TGCGCCAGCAGTGAAGGACTAGCGGTCACAGATACGCAGTATTTT.

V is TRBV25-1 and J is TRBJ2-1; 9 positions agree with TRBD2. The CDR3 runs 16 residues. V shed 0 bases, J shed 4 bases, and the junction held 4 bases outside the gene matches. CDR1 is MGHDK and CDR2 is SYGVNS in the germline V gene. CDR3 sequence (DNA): TGTGCCAGCAGTGAATATCTGGCGGGAGGGTACAATGAGCAGTTCTTC. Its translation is CASSEYLAGGYNEQFF. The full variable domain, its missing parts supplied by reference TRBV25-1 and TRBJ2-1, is EADIYQTPRYLVIGTGKKITLECSQTMGHDKMYWYQQDPGMELHLIHYSYGVNSTEKGDLSSESTVSRIRTEHFPLTLESARPSHTSQYLCASSEYLAGGYNEQFFGPGTRLTVL.

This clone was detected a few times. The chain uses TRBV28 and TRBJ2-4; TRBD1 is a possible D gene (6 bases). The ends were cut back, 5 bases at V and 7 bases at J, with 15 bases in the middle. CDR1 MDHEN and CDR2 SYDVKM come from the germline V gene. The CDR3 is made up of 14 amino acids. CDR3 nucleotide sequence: TGTGCCAGCAGTAAACAGGGTGGGGGTAACATTCAGTACTTC. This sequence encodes CASSKQGGGNIQYF.

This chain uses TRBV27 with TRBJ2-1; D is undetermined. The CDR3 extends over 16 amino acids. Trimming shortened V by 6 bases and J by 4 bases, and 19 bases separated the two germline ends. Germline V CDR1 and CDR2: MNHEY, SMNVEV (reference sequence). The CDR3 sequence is CASRPVRVESYNEQFF. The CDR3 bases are TGTGCCAGCAGGCCGGTCCGCGTGGAGAGTTACAATGAGCAGTTCTTC.

The CDR3: CASRLISGDTEAFF. In nucleotides, the CDR3 is TGCGCCAGCAGATTGATCTCAGGGGACACTGAAGCTTTCTTT. The genes are TRBV5-1 and TRBJ1-1; D might be TRBD1 (6 bases). The germline V gene has CDR1 SGHRS and CDR2 YFSETQ. This CDR3 comprises 14 residues. Trimming took 5 bases from V and 3 from J, leaving 14 bases between them.

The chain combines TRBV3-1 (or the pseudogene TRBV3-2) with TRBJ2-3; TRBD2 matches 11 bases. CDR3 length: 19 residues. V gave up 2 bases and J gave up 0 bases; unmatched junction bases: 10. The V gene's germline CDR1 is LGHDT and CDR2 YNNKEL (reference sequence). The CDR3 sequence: CASSQSWLAGGPSTDTQYF. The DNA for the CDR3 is TGTGCCAGCAGCCAAAGTTGGCTAGCGGGAGGCCCTAGCACAGATACGCAGTATTTT.

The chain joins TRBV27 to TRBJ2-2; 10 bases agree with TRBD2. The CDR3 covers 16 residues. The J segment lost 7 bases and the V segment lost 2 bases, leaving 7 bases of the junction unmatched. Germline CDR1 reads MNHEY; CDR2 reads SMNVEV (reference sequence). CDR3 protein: CASSLKLAGPLGELFF. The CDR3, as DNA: TGTGCCAGCAGTTTAAAACTAGCGGGACCACTCGGGGAGCTGTTTTTT.

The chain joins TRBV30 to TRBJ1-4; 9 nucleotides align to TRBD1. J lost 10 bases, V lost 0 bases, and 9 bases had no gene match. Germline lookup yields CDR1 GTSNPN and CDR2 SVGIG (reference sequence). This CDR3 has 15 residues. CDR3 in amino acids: CAWSVAGTGWGKLFF. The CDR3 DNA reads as TGTGCCTGGAGTGTAGCCGGGACAGGGTGGGGAAAACTGTTTTTT.

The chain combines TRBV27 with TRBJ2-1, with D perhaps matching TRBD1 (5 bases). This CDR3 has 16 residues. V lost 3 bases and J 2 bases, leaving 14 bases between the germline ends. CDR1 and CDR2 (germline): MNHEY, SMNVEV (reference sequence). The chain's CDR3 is CASSFLGEATYNEQFF. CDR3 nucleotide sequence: TGTGCCAGCAGTTTCCTAGGGGAAGCCACCTACAATGAGCAGTTCTTC.

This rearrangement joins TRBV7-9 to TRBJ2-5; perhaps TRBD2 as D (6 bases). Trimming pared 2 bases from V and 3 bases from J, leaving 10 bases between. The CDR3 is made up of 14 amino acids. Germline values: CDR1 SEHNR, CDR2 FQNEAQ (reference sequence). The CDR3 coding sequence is TGTGCCAGCAGCTTAAGTACGGGGGAAGAGACCCAGTACTTC. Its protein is CASSLSTGEETQYF.

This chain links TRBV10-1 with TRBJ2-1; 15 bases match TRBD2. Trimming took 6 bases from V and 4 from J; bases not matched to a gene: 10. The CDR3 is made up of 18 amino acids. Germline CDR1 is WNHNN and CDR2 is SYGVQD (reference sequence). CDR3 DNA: TGCGCCAGCAGCCGAGGGGGACTAGCGGGAGGTCTATACAATGAGCAGTTCTTC. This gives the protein CASSRGGLAGGLYNEQFF.

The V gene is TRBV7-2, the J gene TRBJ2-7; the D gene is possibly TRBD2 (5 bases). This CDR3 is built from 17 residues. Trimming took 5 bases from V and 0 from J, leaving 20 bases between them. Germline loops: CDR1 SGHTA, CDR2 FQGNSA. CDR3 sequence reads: CASSPRAGRASSYEQYF. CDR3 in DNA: TGTGCCAGCAGCCCCCGGGCTGGGAGAGCCAGCTCCTACGAGCAGTACTTC. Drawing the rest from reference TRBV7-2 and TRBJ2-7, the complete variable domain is GAGVSQSPSNKVTEKGKDVELRCDPISGHTALYWYRQSLGQGLEFLIYFQGNSAPDKSGLPSDRFSAERTGGSVSTLTIQRTQQEDSAVYLCASSPRAGRASSYEQYFGPGTRLTVT.

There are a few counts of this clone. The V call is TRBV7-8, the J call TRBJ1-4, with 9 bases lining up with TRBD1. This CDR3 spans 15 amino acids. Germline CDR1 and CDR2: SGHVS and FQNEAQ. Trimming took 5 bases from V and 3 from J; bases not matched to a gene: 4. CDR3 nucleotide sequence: TGTGCCAGCAGCCCCAGACAGGGGGCTAATGAAAAACTGTTTTTT. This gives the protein CASSPRQGANEKLFF.

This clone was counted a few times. CDR3 residues: CASSDVGASDTQYF. In DNA form, the CDR3 reads TGCGCCAGCAGTGATGTTGGAGCTTCGGATACGCAGTATTTT. The V call is TRBV10-1, the J call TRBJ2-3, with unresolved D. This CDR3 region has 14 residues. Germline V gene lookup returns CDR1 WNHNN and CDR2 SYGVQD (reference sequence). The V gene lost 3 bases and the J gene lost 6 bases, with 13 bases spanning the gap.

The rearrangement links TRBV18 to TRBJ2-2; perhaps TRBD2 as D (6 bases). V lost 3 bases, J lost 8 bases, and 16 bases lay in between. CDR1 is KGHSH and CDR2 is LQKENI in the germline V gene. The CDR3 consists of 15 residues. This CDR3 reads CASSPTPGVRGELFF. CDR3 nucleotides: TGTGCCAGCTCACCTACCCCGGGAGTCAGAGGGGAGCTGTTTTTT.

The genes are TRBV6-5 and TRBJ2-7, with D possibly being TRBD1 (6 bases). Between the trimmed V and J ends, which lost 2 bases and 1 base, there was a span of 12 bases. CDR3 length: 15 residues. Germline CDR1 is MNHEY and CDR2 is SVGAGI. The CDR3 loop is CASSYGAGASYEQYF. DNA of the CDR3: TGTGCCAGCAGTTACGGGGCAGGGGCGTCCTACGAGCAGTACTTC.

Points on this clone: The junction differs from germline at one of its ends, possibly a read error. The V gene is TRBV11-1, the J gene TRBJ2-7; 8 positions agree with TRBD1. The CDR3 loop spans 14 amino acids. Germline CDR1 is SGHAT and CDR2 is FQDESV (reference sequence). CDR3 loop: CASSLAGQGYEQYF. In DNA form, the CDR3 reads TGTGCCAGCAGCCTAGCAGGACAGGGCTACGAGCAGTACTTC. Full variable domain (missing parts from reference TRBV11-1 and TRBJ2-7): EAEVAQSPRYKITEKSQAVAFWCDPISGHATLYWYRQILGQGPELLVQFQDESVVDDSQLPKDRFSAERLKGVDSTLKIQPAELGDSAMYLCASSLAGQGYEQYFGPGTRLTVT.

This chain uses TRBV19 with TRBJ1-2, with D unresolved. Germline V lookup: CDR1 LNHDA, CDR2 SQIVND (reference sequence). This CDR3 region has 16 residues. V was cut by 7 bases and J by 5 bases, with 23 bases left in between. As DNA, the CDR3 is TGTGCCAGTAATCAAAAAGTTGGTAGCCCTGTTTATGGCTACACCTTC. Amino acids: CASNQKVGSPVYGYTF.